This entry describes one T cell receptor (beta chain). Primers: 60 Vbeta forward and 13 Jbeta reverse. Assay: immunoSEQ multiplex PCR; the TCRdb copy retains only in-frame clones and omits some. Here the sample spans 150,000 to 200,000 clones, approximately 59% being singletons. The CDR3 length is 17 residues. V trimming: 5 bases; J trimming: 5 bases; junction bases outside the gene matches: 12. The germline CDR1 and CDR2 sequences are SGHAT and FQNNGV. This sample is drawn from a study of cytomegalovirus exposure and HLA in healthy donors. The chain couples TRBV11-2 to TRBJ2-5, with TRBD2 identical over 12 bases. What was sequenced was PBMCs. The clonotype comes from a middle-aged man in good health and CMV-seronegative. The CDR3 is CASSRVERLAGGETQYF. For the CDR3, the DNA is TGTGCCAGCAGCAGAGTTGAAAGGCTAGCGGGGGGGGAGACCCAGTACTTC. The whole variable domain, remainder taken from reference TRBV11-2 and TRBJ2-5, is EAGVAQSPRYKIIEKRQSVAFWCNPISGHATLYWYQQILGQGPKLLIQFQNNGVVDDSQLPKDRFSAERLKGVDSTLKIQPAKLEDSAVYLCASSRVERLAGGETQYFGPGTRLLVL.